Listed here are 30 T cell receptor beta chains from one sample, sequenced in a study of type 1 regulatory T cells. TCRdb reanalysed the reads using MiXCR and keeps one entry per CDR3 protein. The sample lists 55,000 to 65,000 distinct CDR3 sequences; 62% were seen once. No cognate antigen is known for these TCRs. The source material was cultured non-Tr1 T cells, either the whole culture or a sorted T cell fraction (not recorded which). Every receptor here comes from a human donor in good health.

The V call is TRBV12-3 or TRBV12-4, the J call TRBJ2-2, with unresolved D. The CDR3 length is 14 residues. Trimming stripped 4 bases from V and 1 base from J, with 7 bases between. The CDR3 DNA reads as TGTGCCAGCAGTTCGGGCGGGAACACCGGGGAGCTGTTTTTT. It encodes CASSSGGNTGELFF.

The rearrangement joins TRBV5-1 to TRBJ2-3; 7 nucleotides line up with TRBD2. J gave up 2 bases and V 4 bases, and 13 bases lay outside the gene matches. The germline gives CDR1 SGHRS, CDR2 YFSETQ. This CDR3 comprises 17 residues. The CDR3 bases are TGCGCCAGCAGCCTTCAAGGGAGGGCCCGATCCACAGATACGCAGTATTTT. Encoded protein: CASSLQGRARSTDTQYF.

The chain couples TRBV5-1 to TRBJ2-3, with D possibly called TRBD1 or TRBD2 (6 bases each). The germline V gene has CDR1 SGHRS and CDR2 YFSETQ. CDR3 length: 15 residues. V shed 1 base and J shed 5 bases, with 14 bases lying between them. CDR3 sequence reads: CASSLRGVTGDTQYF. CDR3 nucleotide sequence: TGCGCCAGCAGCTTGAGGGGGGTGACGGGAGATACGCAGTATTTT. Variable domain in full (rest from reference TRBV5-1 and TRBJ2-3): KAGVTQTPRYLIKTRGQQVTLSCSPISGHRSVSWYQQTPGQGLQFLFEYFSETQRNKGNFPGRFSGRQFSNSRSEMNVSTLELGDSALYLCASSLRGVTGDTQYFGPGTRLTVL.

This clonotype rates as medium-sized (0.01 to 0.1%). The CDR3 DNA sequence: TGTGCCAGCAGTAACGGAGGGCTAGCGGCCGGGGAGCTGTTTTTT. It encodes CASSNGGLAAGELFF. The chain is built from TRBV12-3 or TRBV12-4 and TRBJ2-2; 7 bases map to TRBD2. Trimming at V came to 5 bases and at J to 6 bases, leaving 9 bases not matched to a gene. This CDR3 comprises 15 residues.

This chain joins TRBV2 and TRBJ2-3, with D perhaps assigned TRBD1 or TRBD2 (5 bases each). Germline V lookup: CDR1 SNHLY, CDR2 FYNNEI. This CDR3 region has 15 residues. Trimming removed 6 bases at V and 1 base at J, with 14 bases between. The CDR3 protein is CASSEGPGRTDTQYF. The CDR3 DNA reads as TGTGCCAGCAGCGAGGGACCGGGACGCACAGATACGCAGTATTTT.

As regards this clonotype: This may be a read error, as it is one base from a much larger clone. The chain links TRBV13 to TRBJ2-3; no firm D call. The CDR3 runs 11 residues. Germline CDR1 reads PRHDT; CDR2 reads FYEKMQ (reference sequence). CDR3 DNA sequence: TGTGCCAACAGCAACACAGATACGCAGTATTTT. Protein sequence: CANSNTDTQYF. Filled out from reference TRBV13 and TRBJ2-3, the complete variable domain reads AAGVIQSPRHLIKEKRETATLKCYPIPRHDTVYWYQQGPGQDPQFLISFYEKMQSDKGSIPDRFSAQQFSDYHSELNMSSLELGDSALYFCANSNTDTQYFGPGTRLTVL.

The rearrangement joins TRBV20-1 to TRBJ1-5; a possible D gene is TRBD1 (5 bases). The CDR3 loop spans 14 amino acids. With 0 bases removed from V and 2 bases from J, the gap between germline ends came to 8 bases. Germline V gives CDR1 DFQATT, CDR2 SNEGSKA (reference sequence). The chain's CDR3 is CSAREGQGNQPQHF. Written as DNA, the CDR3 is TGCAGTGCTAGAGAGGGGCAGGGCAATCAGCCCCAGCATTTT.

CDR3 loop: CASSLRALRGGPEAFF. As DNA, the CDR3 is TGTGCCAGCAGCTTGAGGGCTTTACGTGGGGGCCCTGAAGCTTTCTTT. The chain couples TRBV5-5 to TRBJ1-1; possibly TRBD1 for D (6 bases). This CDR3 has 16 amino acids. Germline-derived CDR1 and CDR2 are SGHKS and YYEKEE (reference sequence). Trimming removed 1 base from V and 6 bases from J, with 19 bases in between.

The chain employs TRBV3-1 and TRBJ1-2; tentatively, D is TRBD1 (5 bases). V was shortened by 0 bases and J by 4 bases, with 9 bases between the two germline ends. CDR1 and CDR2 from the germline V gene are LGHDT and YNNKEL (reference sequence). The CDR3 spans 14 residues. The CDR3 coding sequence is TGTGCCAGCAGCCAAGAACTAGGGGCCTATGGCTACACCTTC. Its protein is CASSQELGAYGYTF.

This chain uses TRBV7-8 with TRBJ2-1; tentative D call: TRBD2 (6 bases). Germline-derived CDR1 and CDR2 are SGHVS and FQNEAQ. This CDR3 has 16 residues. V was cut by 5 bases and J by 4 bases, with 18 bases left in between. CDR3 bases: TGTGCCAGCAGCCCAAATAGCGGACCTTTATACAATGAGCAGTTCTTC. Protein sequence: CASSPNSGPLYNEQFF.

The V and J genes are TRBV5-6 and TRBJ2-2; 14 bases align to TRBD2. Trimming at V came to 3 bases and at J to 5 bases, leaving 3 bases not matched to a gene. There are 16 residues in the CDR3. Looked up from germline, CDR1 is SGHDT and CDR2 is YYEEEE. For the CDR3, the DNA is TGTGCCAGCAGCTGGGGACTAGCGGGAGTAACCGGGGAGCTGTTTTTT. As protein: CASSWGLAGVTGELFF.

In this sample, this clonotype turned up a few times. The chain combines TRBV2 with TRBJ2-3; TRBD2 aligns across 9 bases. This CDR3 has 14 residues. V dropped 8 bases and J dropped 6; count of bases not matched to a gene: 9. The germline V gene encodes CDR1 SNHLY and CDR2 FYNNEI. CDR3 loop: CASGVAGARDTQYF. The CDR3 nucleotides read TGTGCCAGCGGAGTAGCGGGAGCGCGGGATACGCAGTATTTT.

The chain recombines TRBV6-1 with TRBJ1-5; perhaps TRBD1 as D (5 bases). There are 11 residues in the CDR3. Deletions cut 4 bases from V and 8 bases from J, with 6 bases between. Germline lookup yields CDR1 MNHNS and CDR2 SASEGT. DNA for the CDR3: TGTGCCAGCAGTGTAGGGGAGCCCCAGCATTTT. It yields the protein CASSVGEPQHF.

This clonotype was recorded a few times. V usage is TRBV7-2 and J usage is TRBJ2-1, with D perhaps being TRBD1 or TRBD2 (5 bases each). The ends were cut back, 2 bases at V and 8 bases at J, with 19 bases in the middle. The CDR3 loop spans 16 amino acids. CDR1 is SGHTA and CDR2 is FQGNSA in the germline V gene. The DNA of the CDR3 is TGTGCCAGCAGCTTATTCCGGGACCCGAGGTCCGATGAGCAGTTCTTC. This sequence encodes CASSLFRDPRSDEQFF.

The genes are TRBV11-2 and TRBJ1-2, with D possibly matching TRBD1 (6 bases). From germline, CDR1 is SGHAT and CDR2 FQNNGV. The germline V and J ends were trimmed by 1 base and 8 bases, with 14 bases remaining between them. The CDR3 is made up of 14 amino acids. The CDR3 is CASSLARGGRGYTF. The CDR3 DNA reads TGTGCCAGCAGCTTAGCGCGGGGGGGGCGAGGCTACACCTTC.

The table lists this clonotype with a few counts. V and J are TRBV28 and TRBJ2-1; TRBD2 aligns across 9 bases. Trimming removed 3 bases from V and 5 bases from J; junction bases left unmatched: 2. CDR1 and CDR2 (germline): MDHEN, SYDVKM. The CDR3 has 14 amino acids. The CDR3 loop reads CASSFGLANNEQFF. CDR3 bases: TGTGCCAGCAGTTTCGGACTAGCGAACAATGAGCAGTTCTTC.

This clonotype was seen a handful of times. This sequence joins TRBV15 and TRBJ2-6; the D gene could be TRBD1 or TRBD2 (6 bases each). The CDR3 contains 16 residues. The V and J ends lost 2 bases and 6 bases respectively, with 14 bases between them. The V gene's germline CDR1 is LNHNV and CDR2 YYDKDF (reference sequence). CDR3 amino acids: CATSRPKGGAANVLTF. The CDR3 DNA reads TGTGCCACCAGCAGACCCAAGGGGGGAGCGGCCAACGTCCTGACTTTC.

The chain is built from TRBV20-1 and TRBJ1-5; D not certain. This CDR3 spans 14 amino acids. V lost 0 bases, J lost 7 bases, and 13 bases lay in between. Germline loops: CDR1 DFQATT, CDR2 SNEGSKA (reference sequence). CDR3 DNA: TGCAGTGCTAGAGATTCCCGGGGAGGGCAGCCCCAGCATTTT. This encodes CSARDSRGGQPQHF.

CDR3 protein: CATKEGSGEKLFF. The CDR3 DNA is TGTGCCACCAAGGAGGGTTCAGGTGAAAAACTGTTTTTT. This chain joins TRBV19 and TRBJ1-4, with D unclear. This CDR3 contains 13 residues. Germline V CDR1 and CDR2: LNHDA, SQIVND (reference sequence). V lost 10 bases, J lost 7 bases, and 16 bases lay in between. Using reference TRBV19 and TRBJ1-4 for the parts outside the CDR3, the full variable domain is DGGITQSPKYLFRKEGQNVTLSCEQNLNHDAMYWYRQDPGQGLRLIYYSQIVNDFQKGDIAEGYSVSREKKESFPLTVTSAQKNPTAFYLCATKEGSGEKLFFGSGTQLSVL.

J is TRBJ2-2 and V is TRBV20-1; D perhaps matches TRBD1 (5 bases). CDR3 size: 14 residues. V lost 5 bases to trimming and J lost 4 bases, with 14 bases between them. Germline CDR1 is DFQATT and CDR2 is SNEGSKA (reference sequence). The CDR3 DNA follows: TGCAGTGCTTCAGGGTTTATGGGCACCGGGGAGCTGTTTTTT. It encodes CSASGFMGTGELFF.

This chain uses TRBV4-3 with TRBJ2-3, with D maybe TRBD2 (5 bases). V lost 0 bases and J lost 5, with 9 bases in between. CDR1 and CDR2 from the germline V gene are LGHNA and YSLEER. The CDR3 length is 14 residues. CDR3 nucleotides: TGCGCCAGCAGCCAAGAGGGTCGGGAAGATACGCAGTATTTT. Translated, it gives CASSQEGREDTQYF.

The sample holds a few counts of this clonotype. The chain joins TRBV6-6 to TRBJ2-1, with 9 nucleotides matching TRBD1. Germline V gene lookup returns CDR1 MNHNY and CDR2 SVGAGI (reference sequence). The length of the CDR3 is 15 residues. The ends lost 2 bases at V and 5 bases at J; junction bases unmatched: 4. The CDR3 protein is CASSYAGQGNNEQFF. In DNA form, the CDR3 reads TGTGCCAGCAGTTACGCGGGACAGGGAAACAATGAGCAGTTCTTC.

V and J are TRBV5-1 and TRBJ2-3; weak D call: TRBD2 (5 bases). V was shortened by 6 bases and J by 0 bases, with 11 bases between the two germline ends. The germline CDR1 and CDR2 sequences are SGHRS and YFSETQ. The CDR3 length is 14 residues. The CDR3 region is CASTQAESTDTQYF. Written as DNA, the CDR3 is TGCGCCAGCACCCAAGCGGAAAGCACAGATACGCAGTATTTT.

The chain recombines TRBV20-1 with TRBJ2-1, with TRBD2 identical over 14 bases. J gave up 3 bases and V 5 bases, and 9 bases lay outside the gene matches. CDR3 length: 17 residues. Germline lookup yields CDR1 DFQATT and CDR2 SNEGSKA (reference sequence). CDR3 amino acids: CSAHPGLAGEVYNEQFF. CDR3 DNA sequence: TGCAGTGCTCACCCGGGACTAGCGGGAGAGGTCTACAATGAGCAGTTCTTC.

The chain's CDR3 is CASSPGRGIDTQYF. The DNA for the CDR3 is TGTGCCAGCAGCCCTGGACGGGGAATAGATACGCAGTATTTT. The chain recombines TRBV7-8 with TRBJ2-3; D might be TRBD2 (5 bases). V gave up 5 bases and J gave up 5 bases, with 14 bases separating them. Germline V gene lookup returns CDR1 SGHVS and CDR2 FQNEAQ. The length of the CDR3 is 14 residues.

This rearrangement joins TRBV6-2 or TRBV6-3 to TRBJ2-5; 8 nucleotides agree with TRBD2. Germline loops: CDR1 MNHEY, CDR2 SVGEGT. The CDR3 sequence is 14 residues long. The V segment lost 10 bases and the J segment 2 bases; nucleotides outside the gene matches: 9. In DNA form, the CDR3 reads TGTGCCACGAGCGGGAGCACCCGTCAAGAGACCCAGTACTTC. Its protein product is CATSGSTRQETQYF.

The chain couples TRBV3-1 to TRBJ1-4; D gene uncertain. Trimming removed 4 bases at V and 0 bases at J, with 15 bases between. From germline, CDR1 is LGHDT and CDR2 YNNKEL (reference sequence). The CDR3 covers 17 residues. CDR3 sequence: CASSLWTVAATNEKLFF. CDR3 nucleotides: TGTGCCAGCAGCCTGTGGACTGTTGCTGCAACTAATGAAAAACTGTTTTTT. Using reference TRBV3-1 and TRBJ1-4 for the parts outside the CDR3, the full variable domain is DTAVSQTPKYLVTQMGNDKSIKCEQNLGHDTMYWYKQDSKKFLKIMFSYNNKELIINETVPNRFSPKSPDKAHLNLHINSLELGDSAVYFCASSLWTVAATNEKLFFGSGTQLSVL.

This clonotype was recorded at least ten times. The chain carries TRBV6-6 and TRBJ2-2; tentative D call: TRBD1 (6 bases). CDR1 and CDR2 (germline): MNHNY, SVGAGI (reference sequence). Trimming stripped 5 bases from V and 4 bases from J, with 8 bases between. The CDR3 sequence is 13 residues long. This chain's CDR3 is CASSGGVTGELFF. The DNA for the CDR3 is TGTGCCAGCAGTGGGGGCGTCACCGGGGAGCTGTTTTTT.

This clonotype has just a few counts. The V gene is TRBV25-1, the J gene TRBJ2-6; no clear D. CDR1 and CDR2 (germline): MGHDK, SYGVNS. This CDR3 comprises 14 residues. V was cut by 5 bases and J by 0 bases, with 5 bases left in between. Written as DNA, the CDR3 is TGTGCCAGCAGTAAGTCCTCTGGGGCCAACGTCCTGACTTTC. Amino acid sequence: CASSKSSGANVLTF.

The chain links TRBV6-5 to TRBJ1-1, with TRBD1 identical over 9 bases. The V gene's germline CDR1 is MNHEY and CDR2 SVGAGI. The CDR3 contains 14 residues. Trimming cost V 5 bases and J 7 bases; bases outside gene matches: 8. The CDR3 nucleotides read TGTGCCAGCAGTAACCCACAGGGGGCCGATGAAGCTTTCTTT. Translating it yields CASSNPQGADEAFF.